This TCR beta chain comes out of a study of blood T cell repertoires in COVID-19. This CDR3 spans 18 amino acids. The method was immunoSEQ multiplex PCR; TCRdb's version includes in-frame clones alone and lacks a portion of them. This table has 240,000 or so clones, approximately 83% appearing once. V is TRBV21-1 and J is TRBJ2-7; the D call of TRBD2 is as the table states it, not checked on the DNA. TRBV21-1 is marked as a pseudogene. This clonotype was sampled from a woman in her forties with acute COVID-19. The sequenced sample was PBMCs or T cells enriched from blood (not recorded which). CDR3 loop: CASSKKEVTEHFSYEQYF. CDR3 nucleotides: TGTGCCAGCAGCAAGAAAGAAGTAACGGAGCATTTCTCCTACGAGCAGTACTTC.